These T cell receptor beta chains were read from a single sample in a study of siplizumab effects on memory and regulatory T cells. Clones were read by immunoSEQ multiplex PCR, and TCRdb kept only the in-frame ones, dropping some. The sample has some 88,000 clones; 90% are singletons. Sequenced: CD4+ T cells sorted from blood. These receptors all come from a human donor in good health. Each CDR3 is given without its conserved first and last residue.

j_call v_call cdr3_aa
TRBJ2-7 TRBV5-1 ASSTGTTHEQY
TRBJ1-2 TRBV29-1 SVERGSAHGYT
TRBJ2-7 TRBV11-2 ASSLVGSGSYEQY
TRBJ2-5 TRBV15 ATSRGEETQY
TRBJ2-6 TRBV29-1 SVADSGANVLT
TRBJ1-5 TRBV2 ASSPGAGNQPQH
TRBJ2-7 TRBV11-3 ASSLLGQSEQY
TRBJ2-2 TRBV9 ASSAGGYTGELF
TRBJ2-1 TRBV6-1 ASSEWGQGANEQF
TRBJ2-2 TRBV6-1 ASRRWGTNTGELF
TRBJ2-7 TRBV5-1 ASSLDPAGRFPLF
TRBJ2-2 TRBV6-4 ASSDLTSGNTGELF
TRBJ1-1 TRBV19 ASSIATGPAF
TRBJ2-1 TRBV11-2 ASSTSARGSYNEQF
TRBJ1-2 TRBV10-3 AISELQGYGYT
TRBJ1-4 TRBV5-1 ASSWGTGKVEKLF
TRBJ1-4 TRBV19 ASSITGIATNEKLF
TRBJ2-4 TRBV30 AWRGRDRRANIQY
TRBJ2-5 TRBV5-1 ASSLTGSGETQY
TRBJ1-4 TRBV6-1 ATGQGWEKLF
TRBJ2-2 TRBV7-2 ASSRDFNTGELF
NA TRBV6-1 ASSQLFYEQY
TRBJ2-1 TRBV23-1 ASLPSGHEQF
TRBJ2-2 TRBV6-5 ASIDQGNTGELF
TRBJ1-2 TRBV28 ASSGLVVEYGYT
TRBJ2-7 TRBV5-8 ASSFRQGYEQY
TRBJ2-2 TRBV7-3 ASSLQGVDTGELF
TRBJ2-1 TRBV12-5 ASGEGQGFNEQF
TRBJ1-3 TRBV5-6 ASSLARHSGNTIY
TRBJ2-7 TRBV29-1 SSQRAVGTEQY
TRBJ2-2 TRBV7-9 ASSSNTADTGELF
TRBJ2-1 TRBV6-6 ASSLGTIYNEQF
TRBJ1-1 TRBV6-5 ASRRGTGKTEAF
TRBJ2-2 TRBV6-6 ASRAPGGYTGELF
TRBJ2-7 TRBV6-1 AISSWDGYEQY
TRBJ1-4 TRBV5-5 ASSLGQINEKLF
TRBJ2-7 TRBV7-9 ASSSPGTPYEQY
TRBJ2-5 TRBV23-1 ASSQSGGEETQY
TRBJ1-6 TRBV5-6 ASSLRPRSDSSYNSPLH